The clone carrying this T cell receptor beta chain has at least ten counts. Time point here: pre-sensitization, week 0. This sample's treatment: therapeutic diphenylcyclopropenone sensitization with weekly scalp DPC. The data were taken from a study of human T cells and chemical hapten exposure. Germline V lookup: CDR1 LGHNA, CDR2 YSLEER. V was clipped by 0 bases and J by 7 bases, with 7 bases between them. The CDR3 contains 14 residues. TCRdb re-analysed the RACE reads in MiXCR, keeping a single row per CDR3 protein. Of 250,000 or so distinct CDR3 sequences in the sample, 7.5% to 9% are singletons; the top ten hold roughly 1.2%.

The source material was whole blood, sampled in connection with sensitization to the hapten diphenylcyclopropenone (DPC). This clonotype was obtained from a man aged 18 to 29 with alopecia areata. Some clones in this sample may be carry-over from other donors' samples. This chain links TRBV4-3 with TRBJ1-6, with unresolved D. The DNA for the CDR3 is TGCGCCAGCAGCCAAGATCCCAGGAATTCACCCCTCCACTTT. It specifies CASSQDPRNSPLHF.